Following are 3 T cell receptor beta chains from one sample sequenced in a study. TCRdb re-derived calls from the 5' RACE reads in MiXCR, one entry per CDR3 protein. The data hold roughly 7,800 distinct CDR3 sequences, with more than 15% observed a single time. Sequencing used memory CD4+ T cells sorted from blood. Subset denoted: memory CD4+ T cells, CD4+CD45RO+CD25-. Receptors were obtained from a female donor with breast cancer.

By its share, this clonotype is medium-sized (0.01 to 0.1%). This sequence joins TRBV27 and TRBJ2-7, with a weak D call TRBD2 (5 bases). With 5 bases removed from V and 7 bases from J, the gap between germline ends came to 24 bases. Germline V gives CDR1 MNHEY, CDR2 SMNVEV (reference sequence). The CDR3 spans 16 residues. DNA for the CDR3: TGTGCCAGCAGTCGCGACGACTTAGAAACTTCGGGAGAGCAGTACTTC. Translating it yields CASSRDDLETSGEQYF.

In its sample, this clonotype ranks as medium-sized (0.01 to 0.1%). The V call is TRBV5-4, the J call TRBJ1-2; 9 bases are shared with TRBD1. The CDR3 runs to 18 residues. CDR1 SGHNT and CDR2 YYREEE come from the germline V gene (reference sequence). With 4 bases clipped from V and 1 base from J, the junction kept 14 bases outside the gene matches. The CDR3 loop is CASSQTGGGIYDNYGYTF. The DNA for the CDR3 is TGTGCCAGCAGCCAAACAGGGGGCGGGATATACGATAACTATGGCTACACCTTC.

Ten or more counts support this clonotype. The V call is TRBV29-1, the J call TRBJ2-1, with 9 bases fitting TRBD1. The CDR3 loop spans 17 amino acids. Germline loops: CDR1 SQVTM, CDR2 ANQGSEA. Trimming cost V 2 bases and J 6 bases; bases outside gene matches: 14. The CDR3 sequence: CSVEFIFLGQGANEQFF. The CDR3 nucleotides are TGCAGCGTTGAATTCATATTTTTGGGACAGGGTGCCAATGAGCAGTTCTTC.